The 17 T cell receptor beta chains in this list originate from one sample, sequenced in a study of metastatic and nonmetastatic thyroid tumors. Before thyroid surgery, none of the patients had received any treatment. TCRdb reprocessed the PCR reads using MiXCR. The data show roughly 15,000 clones, roughly 22% seen once. The sample consisted of adjacent normal tissue. These receptors were collected from a female donor with papillary thyroid cancer or a benign thyroid nodule (not recorded which). Some clones in this sample may be carry-over from other donors' samples.

This clone occurred many times. J is TRBJ2-7 and V is TRBV20-1; 7 bases agree with TRBD1. The V gene end was trimmed by 6 bases and the J gene end by 4 bases; junction bases not matched to a gene: 6. The CDR3 totals 12 residues. Per germline, CDR1 DFQATT and CDR2 SNEGSKA (reference sequence). The CDR3, as DNA: TGCAGTGCCAGGGACAGACGTTACGAGCAGTACTTC. It specifies CSARDRRYEQYF.

This clone was detected only a few times. This chain connects TRBV27 to TRBJ2-7; unclear D gene. The V gene's germline CDR1 is MNHEY and CDR2 SMNVEV (reference sequence). The CDR3 has 11 amino acids. V gave up 5 bases and J gave up 2 bases, with 4 bases separating them. The CDR3 loop is CASSTAYEQYF. The CDR3 coding sequence is TGTGCCAGCAGTACAGCCTACGAGCAGTACTTC.

The chain recombines TRBV11-3 with TRBJ2-3; perhaps TRBD1 as D (5 bases). The CDR3 contains 13 residues. With 2 bases removed from V and 6 bases from J, the gap between germline ends came to 9 bases. In germline, CDR1 is SGHNT, CDR2 YENEEA. As DNA, the CDR3 is TGTGCCAGCAGCTTAAGTCAGGGCGATACGCAGTATTTT. This sequence encodes CASSLSQGDTQYF.

The chain employs TRBV3-1 and TRBJ1-3; no reliable D call. The CDR3 runs 12 residues. Trimming took 4 bases from V and 5 from J, leaving 6 bases between them. The germline gives CDR1 LGHDT, CDR2 YNNKEL (reference sequence). The CDR3 loop is CASSLRRNTIYF. CDR3 coding DNA: TGTGCCAGCAGCCTACGTCGAAACACCATATATTTT.

The CDR3 is CASSPRREETQYF. As DNA, the CDR3 is TGTGCCAGCTCACCACGAAGGGAAGAGACCCAGTACTTC. The rearrangement joins TRBV18 to TRBJ2-5; D gene unclear. Germline CDR1 and CDR2: KGHSH and LQKENI. V was shortened by 1 base and J by 3 bases, with 6 bases between the two germline ends. The CDR3 is made up of 13 amino acids.

V is TRBV7-9 and J is TRBJ2-5; TRBD1 is a possible D gene (6 bases). The CDR3 has 13 amino acids. Per the germline V gene, CDR1 is SEHNR and CDR2 is FQNEAQ (reference sequence). With 7 bases removed from V and 9 bases from J, the gap between germline ends came to 18 bases. The CDR3 coding sequence is TGTGCCAGCATCGATCCGGGACACGGGGCCCAGTACTTC. Its protein product is CASIDPGHGAQYF.

The table lists this clone with a few counts. The chain has TRBV12-3 or TRBV12-4 and TRBJ2-7, with 8 bases identical to TRBD1. Trimming took 6 bases from V and 2 from J; bases not matched to a gene: 6. This CDR3 is built from 14 residues. The CDR3 DNA reads as TGTGCCAGCAGAGGGGGACAGGACCCCTACGAGCAGTACTTC. Its translation: CASRGGQDPYEQYF.

The V and J genes are TRBV20-1 and TRBJ1-5; no clear D. In germline, CDR1 is DFQATT, CDR2 SNEGSKA (reference sequence). V lost 6 bases and J lost 0, with 24 bases in between. CDR3 length equals 18 residues. The CDR3 region is CSARRGLGNLDSNQPQHF. The CDR3 region has the DNA TGCAGTGCCCGACGTGGTCTAGGAAACCTTGATAGCAATCAGCCCCAGCATTTT.

This chain's CDR3 is CASSQGRVYEQYF. The CDR3 DNA reads as TGTGCCAGCAGCCAAGGAAGAGTCTACGAGCAGTACTTC. The chain employs TRBV3-1 and TRBJ2-7; D uncertain. V lost 1 base, J lost 3 bases, and 7 bases lay in between. CDR1 LGHDT and CDR2 YNNKEL come from the germline V gene (reference sequence). The CDR3 spans 13 residues.

This chain joins TRBV18 and TRBJ2-1; D is unclear. The CDR3 totals 15 residues. Germline V gene lookup returns CDR1 KGHSH and CDR2 LQKENI. The V end was cut by 0 bases, the J end by 2 bases, with 8 bases between. As DNA, the CDR3 is TGTGCCAGCTCACCACCCCTAGAAACCTACAATGAGCAGTTCTTC. Protein product: CASSPPLETYNEQFF.

This clone has only a few counts. The chain recombines TRBV6-4 with TRBJ2-1; no clear D gene. CDR1 is MRHNA, CDR2 SNTAGT, per germline. There are 13 residues in the CDR3. Deletions cut 4 bases from V and 4 bases from J, with 8 bases between. The CDR3 protein is CASSADTYNEQFF. CDR3 DNA: TGTGCCAGCAGTGCCGACACTTACAATGAGCAGTTCTTC.

The CDR3 reads CNDGTYRVGEKLFF. As DNA, the CDR3 is TGTAACGACGGTACATACAGGGTCGGGGAAAAACTGTTTTTT. V and J are TRBV6-1 and TRBJ1-4; D perhaps matches TRBD1 (6 bases). This CDR3 spans 14 amino acids. Looked up from germline, CDR1 is MNHNS and CDR2 is SASEGT.

The table lists this clone with a few counts. This chain connects TRBV18 to TRBJ2-7; 8 positions match TRBD1. Trimming cost V 3 bases and J 6 bases; bases outside gene matches: 4. The CDR3 sequence is 13 residues long. CDR1 KGHSH and CDR2 LQKENI come from the germline V gene. CDR3: CASSPGTGAEQYF. In DNA form, the CDR3 reads TGTGCCAGCTCACCTGGGACAGGTGCCGAGCAGTACTTC.

This clone was seen only a few times. The CDR3 DNA sequence: TGTGCCTGGAGACAGGGGGGTGACTATGGCTACACCTTC. Translation: CAWRQGGDYGYTF. The chain has TRBV30 and TRBJ1-2; TRBD1 matches at 8 bases. Germline loops: CDR1 GTSNPN, CDR2 SVGIG (reference sequence). J gave up 3 bases and V 3 bases, and 3 bases lay outside the gene matches. This CDR3 spans 13 amino acids.

This clone was picked up many times. The chain uses TRBV19 and TRBJ1-6, with 7 bases aligning to TRBD1. The CDR3 is 15 residues long. V lost 3 bases, J lost 6 bases, and 5 bases stayed unmatched. The germline CDR1 and CDR2 sequences are LNHDA and SQIVND (reference sequence). The CDR3 loop reads CASSMLGQFNSPLHF. The CDR3 DNA reads as TGTGCCAGTAGTATGTTGGGACAGTTTAATTCACCCCTCCACTTT.

The V call is TRBV6-1, the J call TRBJ1-2, with D possibly matching TRBD1 (6 bases). Looked up from germline, CDR1 is MNHNS and CDR2 is SASEGT. The V end lost 6 bases, the J end lost 3 bases, and 14 bases lay between the germline ends. The CDR3 is 14 amino acids. The CDR3 protein is CASRDSTSDYGYTF. The CDR3 bases are TGTGCCAGCAGGGACAGTACCTCGGACTATGGCTACACCTTC.

This clone was seen only a few times. The chain uses TRBV2 and TRBJ2-3; possible D gene TRBD2, 5 bases. This CDR3 comprises 13 residues. Germline V CDR1 and CDR2: SNHLY, FYNNEI. V lost 8 bases and J 1 base, leaving 10 bases between the germline ends. In nucleotides, the CDR3 is TGTGCCAGCGACTATACTCGCACAGATACGCAGTATTTT. Protein sequence: CASDYTRTDTQYF.